This T cell receptor (beta chain) was sequenced in a study of vaccination and CD4 T cells after COVID-19 (dated by TCRdb to between 2020 and 2023). Broadly, across the study: Convalescent patients had a positive SARS-CoV-2 result on nasal swab PCR, and of these patients, several had mild disease and one had severe disease. The convalescent cohort comprised six males and four females, including two Hispanic individuals, seven Caucasians, two Asians and one multiracial person. Each participant got two doses of either the Pfizer-BioNTech BNT162b2 vaccine (n=8) or the Moderna mRNA-1273 vaccine (n=2). Post-COVID blood samples from convalescent patients were collected a median of approximately 100 days after diagnosis, with a range of 35 to 161 days. Post-vaccine blood samples were taken a median of approximately 76 days after the second vaccine dose, with a range of roughly 14 to 241 days. Culture stimuli were overlapping spike peptide pools from SARS-CoV-2 and from the common cold coronaviruses HCoV-NL63, HCoV-OC43 and HCoV-229E. Control cultures received a CEFX viral epitope pool as the positive control, an HIV-1 Nef peptide pool as the negative control, or no peptide. The spike-specific CD4+ TCR repertoire was compared before and after mRNA vaccination in under 11 COVID-19 convalescent patients and a handful of infection-naive healthy vaccine recipients.

This sample's treatment or condition label indicates: roughly ten-day PBMC culture with coronavirus spike peptide pools or control peptides (ViraFEST assay). The study used the ViraFEST assay, which expanded antigen-specific T cells with peptide pools and then identified expanded clonotypes by TCR sequencing. The positive SARS-CoV-2 PCR tests of the convalescent patients were dated from March to December 2020, before the Alpha, Beta and Delta variants emerged in the United States. PBMCs were cultured at roughly 1.8 million per well in IMDM supplemented with approximately 5.3% human AB serum and 8.5 to 10 IU/ml IL-2, with about 11 ug/ml peptide pools added. On days 3 and 7, half of the culture medium was replaced with fresh IL-2-containing medium. CD4+ T cells were isolated after roughly nine days of culture through negative selection using the EasySep CD4+ T cell isolation kit. Ficoll-Paque Plus gradient centrifugation was used to isolate PBMCs from whole blood, and the isolated PBMCs were then either used fresh or cryopreserved at -140C. Culture conditions were generally each tested in triplicate wells.

This clonotype came up a few times. There is no known antigen for this receptor. Germline and junction disagree at one end, which may indicate a read error. There are 13 amino acids in the CDR3, from cysteine to phenylalanine inclusive. The read is trimmed to its CDR3 DNA, 39 bases read in frame from base 1. The germline V gene gives CDR1 as MNHEY and CDR2 as SVGEGT. Study-level results and caveats: Of the vaccine-specific clones in convalescent patients, 304 of 307, or nearly all, reacted only to SARS-CoV-2 spike and did not cross-react with common cold coronaviruses. The median count of SARS-CoV-2-reactive clonotypes went up from 20 to 25 after infection to 38 after vaccination, although the change was not significant. Among convalescent patients, a median about 86% of the SARS-CoV-2-reactive clones seen after vaccination appeared only after vaccination, which suggests priming specific to the vaccine. Relatively few convalescent patients were included in the study, and early timepoints after natural infection were not analyzed.

The library was generated by PCR. DNA from cultured CD4+ T cells was subjected to TCR sequencing with the Oncomine TCR Beta short-read assay at the Johns Hopkins FTIC core. The QIAamp micro DNA kit was used to extract genomic DNA from the cultured CD4+ T cells. Oncomine TCR Beta libraries from cultured CD4+ T cells were pooled using unique dual indexes and sequenced on an Illumina iSeq 100. In the paper's pipeline: Non-productive sequences were filtered out, and CDR3s that did not start with C, did not end with F or W, or were shorter than 7 amino acids were discarded. Antigen-specific clonotypes were identified with the MANAFEST web application by comparing peptide-stimulated wells with reference and other culture wells. Positive clones required FDR below 0.05, an odds ratio above 5, and productive frequency above 0.1% in at least two of three replicate wells. Clonotypes that were significantly expanded in both SARS-CoV-2 spike wells and at least one common cold coronavirus spike condition were defined as cross-reactive. Similarity between CDR3 sequences was evaluated in R version 3.6.1 using Levenshtein distances (stringdist) and unrooted phylogenetic trees (ape). The public sequencing data were trimmed at Q25 with fastp and processed into clonotypes with MiXCR by TCRdb, which kept only in-frame beta chains. Identical CDR3 proteins give one entry, which carries the most common genes and DNA. TCRdb, not the original authors, processed these V and J calls. Recorded for this sample are about 13,000 distinct CDR3 sequences; roughly 41% of them occurred a single time. Of the sample, just under 9.5% is held by the ten largest clones.

The chain employs TRBV6-2 or TRBV6-3 and TRBJ1-2; tentative D gene TRBD1, with 5 bases matching. This receptor was identified in a human donor who had recovered from COVID-19. Sample: CD4+ T cells from blood, cultured in vitro. The CDR3 region reads CASTYPQDGGYTF. The DNA sequence follows: TGTGCCAGCACTTACCCACAGGACGGTGGCTACACCTTC.